This T cell receptor (beta chain) was documented in a study of cytomegalovirus exposure and HLA in healthy donors. As for the study in general: Unique TCR beta sequences numbering 95 million to 130 million came from 190 million or so T cells in an earlier analysis. Study observations and caveats: In a later analysis, compared with equally common non-associated chains, HLA-associated beta chains were more expanded. The CMV antigen specificity of a few CMV-associated chains was confirmed through in vitro analysis. The classifier was said to identify cytomegalovirus status with high specificity and sensitivity.

As for this clone: Its specificity is unknown.

The PCR made use of 60 Vbeta and 13 Jbeta primers. Profiled with immunoSEQ multiplex PCR; TCRdb holds only in-frame clones, not every one. The sample consists of 50,000 to 70,000 clones, over 55% of them appearing once. Germline assignment: CDR1 SGHKS and CDR2 YYEKEE (reference sequence). Deletions cut 1 base from V and 1 base from J, with 5 bases between. This CDR3 contains 14 residues. V is TRBV5-5 and J is TRBJ2-2; D is undetermined. The material sequenced was PBMCs. This TCR derives from a man aged 40-55 years in good health and CMV-seropositive. The CDR3 is CASSLLLNTGELFF. The CDR3, as DNA: TGTGCCAGCAGCTTGCTCCTGAACACCGGGGAGCTGTTTTTT. Full variable domain (missing parts from reference TRBV5-5 and TRBJ2-2): DAGVTQSPTHLIKTRGQQVTLRCSPISGHKSVSWYQQVLGQGPQFIFQYYEKEERGRGNFPDRFSARQFPNYSSELNVNALLLGDSALYLCASSLLLNTGELFFGEGSRLTVL.